A selection of T cell receptor beta chains follows, all from one sample in a study of cytomegalovirus exposure and HLA in healthy donors. TCRdb's table, derived via immunoSEQ multiplex PCR, lists solely in-frame clones and lacks some. The data hold about 100,000 clones, with more than 80% observed a single time. Specimen: PBMCs. These receptor sequences come from a man aged 30 to 39 in good health and CMV-seronegative. Each CDR3 is given with its conserved first and last residue. D genes are given only for firm matches. Part of the rows lack a size; the others show once, few, many or a class for expanded clones.

d_gene	v_gene	abundance	j_gene	CDR3nt	CDR3aa
-	TRBV11-2	-	TRBJ1-6	TGTGCCAGCAGCTTAGTTCACCAGGATTCACCCCTCCACTTT	CASSLVHQDSPLHF
-	TRBV4-2	-	TRBJ1-1	TGTGCCAGCAGCCAATCCGTGAACACTGAAGCTTTCTTT	CASSQSVNTEAFF
TRBD1	TRBV19	-	TRBJ1-1	TGTGCCAGTAGTACACAGGGGACATTCGATGAAGCTTTCTTT	CASSTQGTFDEAFF
-	TRBV6-6	-	TRBJ1-2	TGTGCCAGCAGTTACTCAGCTTTCTATGGCTACACCTTC	CASSYSAFYGYTF
TRBD1	TRBV6-1	-	TRBJ2-1	TGTGCCAGCAGTGACAGGACAGGGGATGAGCAGTTCTTC	CASSDRTGDEQFF
-	TRBV15	-	TRBJ2-1	TGTGCCACCAGCGGTGAGAGGAGCTCCTACAATGAGCAGTTCTTC	CATSGERSSYNEQFF
TRBD1	TRBV18	-	TRBJ1-2	TGTGCCAGCTCACCATTGGCGCCAACAGGGGAACATGGCTACACCTTC	CASSPLAPTGEHGYTF
TRBD2	TRBV25-1	-	TRBJ2-7	TGTGCCAGCAGTGCACCCGGGACTATCACCACCGAGCAGTACTTC	CASSAPGTITTEQYF
TRBD2	TRBV30	-	TRBJ2-1	TGTGCCTGGACCCGGGGGGGATACTACAATGAGCAGTTCTTC	CAWTRGGYYNEQFF
TRBD1	TRBV5-6	-	TRBJ2-7	TGTGCCAGCAGCTTGATGGGACAGGGAACCTACGAGCAGTACTTC	CASSLMGQGTYEQYF
-	TRBV9	few	TRBJ1-4	TGTGCCAGCAGCCCCGCGGCGTGGCCTAATGAAAAACTGTTTTTT	CASSPAAWPNEKLFF
-	TRBV4-2	-	TRBJ2-4	TGTGCCAGCAGCCAAGAAACAGCAACCCTAGCCAAAAACATTCAGTACTTC	CASSQETATLAKNIQYF
TRBD1	TRBV23-1	-	TRBJ1-2	TGCGCCAGCAGTCAAGGGGACAGGGGGAACTATGGCTACACCTTC	CASSQGDRGNYGYTF
-	TRBV18	-	TRBJ1-5	TGTGCCAGCTCAGAACAGGGTACGGGCAATCAGCCCCAGCATTTT	CASSEQGTGNQPQHF
TRBD1	TRBV2	-	TRBJ2-3	TGTGCCAGCGAGCCGGGACAGGGGAGCACAGATACGCAGTATTTT	CASEPGQGSTDTQYF
-	TRBV28	-	TRBJ2-2	TGTGCCAGCAGGCGCCTAGCGATTACCGGGGAGCTGTTTTTT	CASRRLAITGELFF
TRBD1	TRBV15	-	TRBJ1-1	TGTGCCACCAGCAGATCGGGACAGGGGTTCACTGAAGCTTTCTTT	CATSRSGQGFTEAFF
-	TRBV2	-	TRBJ2-3	TGTGCCAGTGACCGGGACAACACAGATACGCAGTATTTT	CASDRDNTDTQYF
-	TRBV7-9	-	TRBJ1-6	TGTGCCAGCATAGGGGGGGGAACCTCGATTGATTCACCCCTCCACTTT	CASIGGGTSIDSPLHF
TRBD1	TRBV29-1	-	TRBJ2-7	TGCAGCGTTAACTACGCCGGGACAGGGGGGATCAAGCAGTACTTC	CSVNYAGTGGIKQYF
TRBD1	TRBV2	-	TRBJ1-6	TGTGCCAGCAGTGGGGGCGACAGGGGGATTAATTCACCCCTCCACTTT	CASSGGDRGINSPLHF
TRBD1	TRBV20-1	-	TRBJ2-5	TGCAGTGCCCGGACAGGGGTGGCCCAGTACTTC	CSARTGVAQYF
-	TRBV10-1	once	TRBJ2-2	TGCGCCAGCAGTGAGGACAGACGGAACACCGGGGAGCTGTTTTTT	CASSEDRRNTGELFF
TRBD2	TRBV10-3	-	TRBJ2-3	TGTGCCATCAGTGAGCGGGAGGCGGATACGCAGTATTTT	CAISEREADTQYF
-	TRBV1	-	TRBJ1-2	TGCACCAGCAGCCAAGATCGGGGTGGCTACACCTTC	CTSSQDRGGYTF
-	TRBV6-8	once	TRBJ1-5	TGTGCCAGCGCCAGGGGAAATCAGCCCCAGCATTTT	CASARGNQPQHF
-	TRBV9	-	TRBJ1-5	TGTGCCAGCAGCGTAGATGGGGCAGGGAATCAGCCCCAGCATTTT	CASSVDGAGNQPQHF
-	TRBV7-3	-	TRBJ2-7	TGTGCCAGCAGGTCTAACATCGGGAACGAGCAGTACTTC	CASRSNIGNEQYF
TRBD1	TRBV18	-	TRBJ1-4	TGTGCCAGCTCAACAGGGGACCTCGGGACACCCTTTTTT	CASSTGDLGTPFF
-	TRBV5-1	-	TRBJ2-1	TGCGCCAGCAGCTCCCTCGGGTCTAGCCAATACAATGAGCAGTTCTTC	CASSSLGSSQYNEQFF
TRBD1	TRBV19	-	TRBJ2-2	TGTGCCAGTAGTATTTCGGTCGCAGGGGGTAATATCGCCGGGGAGCTGTTTTTT	CASSISVAGGNIAGELFF
TRBD2	TRBV4-2	-	TRBJ2-3	TGTGCCAGCAGCCAAGATCGGCGGGAGTCCACAGATACGCAGTATTTT	CASSQDRRESTDTQYF
-	TRBV7-9	-	TRBJ1-3	TGTGCCAGCAGCTTTCTTTTTGAGAACCCAGGAAACACCATATATTTT	CASSFLFENPGNTIYF
-	TRBV6-5	-	TRBJ1-6	TGTGCCAGCACCCGGGGGGTGGGTTCACCCCTCCACTTT	CASTRGVGSPLHF
-	TRBV12-1	-	TRBJ1-2	TGTGCCAGCAGCTTTCTTGGGGACAAGGCCTATGGCTACACCTTC	CASSFLGDKAYGYTF
TRBD2	TRBV4-1	-	TRBJ2-3	TGCGCCAGCAGCCAAGTGAGCGGGGGGGTCGGTACGCAGTATTTT	CASSQVSGGVGTQYF
TRBD2	TRBV11-2	-	TRBJ2-7	TGTGCCAGCAGCCCAATCCTTCGACTAGCGGGGGTCCCCTACGAGCAGTACTTC	CASSPILRLAGVPYEQYF
TRBD2	TRBV4-1	few	TRBJ2-1	TGCGCCAGCAGCCAGGGACTAGCGGGGGGCCATTACAATGAGCAGTTCTTC	CASSQGLAGGHYNEQFF
-	TRBV7-3	-	TRBJ2-1	TGTGCCAGCAGCCCCCAAGGTGCTTTAGCCAATGAGCAGTTCTTC	CASSPQGALANEQFF
TRBD1	TRBV10-3	-	TRBJ1-1	TGTGCCATCAGCGAGCCGACAGGGGCGAACACTGAAGCTTTCTTT	CAISEPTGANTEAFF
TRBD2	TRBV4-3	few	TRBJ2-5	TGCGCCAGCAGCCTGAGCGGGGGAAGCCAAGAGACCCAGTACTTC	CASSLSGGSQETQYF
-	TRBV5-6	few	TRBJ1-4	TGTGCCAGCAGCTCCCCCAGGGTGGGCGAAAAACTGTTTTTT	CASSSPRVGEKLFF
TRBD2	TRBV4-2	-	TRBJ2-5	TGTGCCAGCAGCCAAGGGCTAGCGGGGGGGCGCGAGACCCAGTACTTC	CASSQGLAGGRETQYF
-	TRBV4-1	-	TRBJ2-2	TGCGCCAGCAGCCAAGGGTGGGCGGGGAGAAATACGAACACCGGGGAGCTGTTTTTT	CASSQGWAGRNTNTGELFF
-	TRBV6-1	-	TRBJ2-7	TGTGCCAGCAGTGAAGTCGGGCGGGCCTGGGGGCAGTACTTC	CASSEVGRAWGQYF
TRBD1	TRBV7-9	-	TRBJ2-7	TGTGCCAGCAGCCTGGACAGGGGCCCTATCTACGAGCAGTACTTC	CASSLDRGPIYEQYF
TRBD1	TRBV7-2	-	TRBJ1-6	TGTGCCAGCAGCTTTAGGGACAGGTTGTCACCCCTCCACTTT	CASSFRDRLSPLHF
-	TRBV9	-	TRBJ1-1	TGTGCCAGCAGCGTAGGGCTGAAGAACACTGAAGCTTTCTTT	CASSVGLKNTEAFF
TRBD1	TRBV2	-	TRBJ1-6	TGTGCCAGCAGAGGAGGACAGGGCTATAATTCACCCCTCCACTTT	CASRGGQGYNSPLHF
-	TRBV11-1	-	TRBJ2-1	TGTGCCAGCAGCTTAGTCGGGAGCAACAATGAGCAGTTCTTC	CASSLVGSNNEQFF
-	TRBV7-6	few	TRBJ1-4	TGTGCCAGCAGCCCCAGAGTCGGGGCAGGGGCAACCAGAACTAATGAAAAACTGTTTTTT	CASSPRVGAGATRTNEKLFF
TRBD2	TRBV4-2	-	TRBJ2-5	TGTGCCAGCAGCCAAGTCTTCGGGGGGGTCAGGGAGACCCAGTACTTC	CASSQVFGGVRETQYF
-	TRBV10-3	-	TRBJ2-5	TGTGCCATCAGTGAGAGGGGGGAGACCCAGTACTTC	CAISERGETQYF
TRBD2	TRBV29-1	-	TRBJ2-2	TGCAGCGTTCGTCGACTAGCGGGAGGAGAGACCGGGGAGCTGTTTTTT	CSVRRLAGGETGELFF
-	TRBV19	-	TRBJ2-5	TGTGCCAGTAGTATAGAGGAGACGAGCCAAGAGACCCAGTACTTC	CASSIEETSQETQYF